This T cell receptor (beta chain) was identified during a study of shared clonotypes between healthy human individuals (dated by TCRdb to the early 2020s). Study-wide context: A few men and two women, aged 18 to 49 years, made up the cohort. To estimate repertoire size and how much clonotype sharing occurs between individuals, the study deeply sequenced the blood TCR repertoires of several healthy adults. To increase sequencing depth and limit assay-specific biases, different laboratories used diverse techniques to prepare libraries and sequence TCR repertoires. For each donor, three plates each were used for CD4 naive and CD4 memory, two plates were used for CD8 naive, and one plate was used for CD8 memory. Each donor's leukapheresis produced roughly between about 0.8 and 10 billion PBMCs.

Donors were healthy HIV-negative adults with no recently reported acute infections or vaccinations. Every donor was a Caucasian adult residing in Nashville, Tennessee, USA. CD4+ T cells were enriched through magnetic negative selection, after which naive cells were positively selected on CD45RA and the remaining negative fraction served as the memory subset. Blood was obtained by leukapheresis, after which PBMCs were separated by Ficoll-Histopaque density gradient centrifugation and cryopreserved in liquid nitrogen vapor phase. Analytical flow cytometry was used to check the purity and quantity of every magnetically sorted T cell population. Genomic DNA was isolated from each sorted fraction and quantified by UV absorbance on a Nanodrop 2000c. TCR CDR3 regions were amplified from genomic DNA by multiplex PCR using the deep immunoSEQ assay. For each cell subset, the extracted genomic DNA was distributed evenly across all wells of several immunoSEQ 96-well plates, and each plate served as one replicate. For sorted subsets, 200 to 250 ng of genomic DNA, equivalent to around 30,000 T cell genomes, went into each replicate PCR. Purified libraries were measured with a Qubit 3.0 fluorometer, size-checked on a Bioanalyzer 2100, and measured again with the KAPA Library Quantification kit. Each immunoSEQ 96-well plate was sequenced on its own single-read 150-cycle Illumina NextSeq 550 flow cell. The published analysis was carried out like this. Because only junctional sequences without quality scores were contained in the immunoSEQ output, filtering matching that applied to full-length reads could not be performed. Sequences were annotated with PyIR, a Python wrapper for IgBLAST v1.9, using IMGT germline references to assign V/J genes and CDR3. Any read was removed if the V/J assignment was weak (E-value above 1e-6), the CDR3 was missing, or the read contained stop codons, out-of-frame junctions, or ambiguous translated residues. V3J clonotypes were defined by identical inferred V gene, J gene, and CDR3 amino acid sequence. Percentage overlap between repertoires was calculated by dividing the number of shared unique clonotypes by the size of the smaller repertoire. RTK rarefaction, the Chao1 estimator, and Recon v2.1 estimates of unobserved clonotypes were used to assess repertoire richness. OLGA was used to compute generation probabilities for all TCRbeta clonotypes that the gDNA method yielded from four donors. TCRdb provides this immuneACCESS table in a form limited to in-frame rearrangements. Some clones are lacking; in checked studies, under half of them reflect an unresolved V gene, and why the rest are absent is not known. That table is the source of V, J and clone size, and D and trimming were worked out from the DNA. The sample contains 950,000 to 1,300,000 clones, about 75% of them found a single time. The ten largest clones take up around 1.5% of the sample.

The CDR3, from cysteine to phenylalanine, totals 15 residues. Only the CDR3 region is kept as DNA, spanning 45 bases read in frame from base 1. V loses 5 bases of germline sequence and J loses 3 bases, and the interval between the two ends is 13 bases. The CDR1 and CDR2 encoded by the germline V gene are SGHTA and FQGTGA. On the study overall, not on this receptor specifically: Sampling was restricted to blood, and TCR repertoires in tissues likely differ from the TCR repertoires found in blood. Approximately 5% of naive CD4, 3% to 3.5% of naive CD8, roughly 2.4% of memory CD4, and 0.4% of memory CD8 clonotypes were shared across several donors. Pairwise subsampling led to the expectation that sequencing depth would affect the degree of clonotype sharing among donors. Compared with non-shared clonotypes, the clonotypes found in all four sorted-subset donors had higher generation probabilities. Because the study included a small number of donors, the genetic and exposure-history diversity represented was limited. Incomplete sequencing was indicated by rarefaction of sorted-subset datasets, despite the large sequencing depth. Naive subsets generally had larger estimated clonotype richness than memory subsets did.

Note on this clone: The clone's antigen remains unknown. No much larger clonotype is one base removed from it; base qualities were not supplied.

The specimen was memory CD4+ T cells sorted from blood. Per the publication, the cell subset or site label means: CD45RA-negative fraction. The chain is assembled from TRBV7-3 and TRBJ2-2; no D gene call is confident. The receptor comes from a man younger than 35 in good health. The CDR3 has the sequence CASSPPGPYTGELFF. At the DNA level, the sequence is TGTGCCAGCAGCCCCCCGGGCCCCTACACCGGGGAGCTGTTTTTT.